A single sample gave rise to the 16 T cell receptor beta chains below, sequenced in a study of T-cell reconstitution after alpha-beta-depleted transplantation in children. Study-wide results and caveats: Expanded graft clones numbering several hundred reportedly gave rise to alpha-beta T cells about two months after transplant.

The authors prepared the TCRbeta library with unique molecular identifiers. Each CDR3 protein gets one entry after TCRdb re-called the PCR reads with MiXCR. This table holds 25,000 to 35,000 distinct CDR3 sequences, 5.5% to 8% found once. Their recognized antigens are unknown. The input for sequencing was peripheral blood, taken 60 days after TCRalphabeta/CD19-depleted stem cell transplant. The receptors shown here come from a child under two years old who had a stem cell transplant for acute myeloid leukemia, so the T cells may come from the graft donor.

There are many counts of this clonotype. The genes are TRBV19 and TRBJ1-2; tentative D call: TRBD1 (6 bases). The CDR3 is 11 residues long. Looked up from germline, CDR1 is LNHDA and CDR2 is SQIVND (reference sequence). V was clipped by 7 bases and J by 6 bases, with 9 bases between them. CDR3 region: CASNGGDGYTF. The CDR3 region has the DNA TGTGCCAGTAACGGGGGCGATGGCTACACCTTC.

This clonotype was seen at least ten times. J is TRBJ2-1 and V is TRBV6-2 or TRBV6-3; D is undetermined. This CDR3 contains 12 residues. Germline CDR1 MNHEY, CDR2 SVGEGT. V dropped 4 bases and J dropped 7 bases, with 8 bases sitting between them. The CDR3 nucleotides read TGTGCCAGCAGTTCCTCTAGTAATGAGCAGTTCTTC. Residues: CASSSSSNEQFF.

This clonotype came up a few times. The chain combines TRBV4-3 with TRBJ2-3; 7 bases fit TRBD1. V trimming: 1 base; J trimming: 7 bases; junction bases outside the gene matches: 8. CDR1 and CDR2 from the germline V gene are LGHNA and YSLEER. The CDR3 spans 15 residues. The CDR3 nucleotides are TGCGCCAGCAGCCAAGGGACAGGTTTGGCATATACGCAGTATTTT. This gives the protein CASSQGTGLAYTQYF.

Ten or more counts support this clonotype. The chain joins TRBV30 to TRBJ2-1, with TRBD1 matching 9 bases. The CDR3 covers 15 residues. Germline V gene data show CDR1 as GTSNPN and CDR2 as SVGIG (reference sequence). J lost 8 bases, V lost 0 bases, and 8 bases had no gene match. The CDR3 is CAWSVRGTGYDEQFF. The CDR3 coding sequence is TGTGCCTGGAGTGTACGTGGGACAGGGTATGATGAGCAGTTCTTC. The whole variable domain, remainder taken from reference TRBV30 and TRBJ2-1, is SQTIHQWPATLVQPVGSPLSLECTVEGTSNPNLYWYRQAAGRGLQLLFYSVGIGQISSEVPQNLSASRPQDRQFILSSKKLLLSDSGFYLCAWSVRGTGYDEQFFGPGTRLTVL.

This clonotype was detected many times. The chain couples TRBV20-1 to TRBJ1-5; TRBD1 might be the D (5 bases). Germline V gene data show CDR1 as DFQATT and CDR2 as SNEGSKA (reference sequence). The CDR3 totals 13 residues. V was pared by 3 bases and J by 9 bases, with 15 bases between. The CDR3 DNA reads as TGCAGTGCTAGCGCGGACAAAGTGGCGCCCCAGCATTTT. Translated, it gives CSASADKVAPQHF.

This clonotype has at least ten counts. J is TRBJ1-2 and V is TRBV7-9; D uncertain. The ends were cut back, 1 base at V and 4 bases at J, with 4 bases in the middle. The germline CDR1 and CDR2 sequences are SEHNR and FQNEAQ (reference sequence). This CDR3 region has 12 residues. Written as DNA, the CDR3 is TGTGCCAGCAGCTTAGTAAGCTATGGCTACACCTTC. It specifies CASSLVSYGYTF.

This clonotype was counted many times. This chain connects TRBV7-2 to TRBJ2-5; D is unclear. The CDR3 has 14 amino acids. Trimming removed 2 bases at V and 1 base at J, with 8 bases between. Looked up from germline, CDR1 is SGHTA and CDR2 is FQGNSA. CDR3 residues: CASSLPGFQETQYF. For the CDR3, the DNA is TGTGCCAGCAGCTTACCGGGTTTCCAAGAGACCCAGTACTTC. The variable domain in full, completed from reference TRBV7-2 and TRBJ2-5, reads GAGVSQSPSNKVTEKGKDVELRCDPISGHTALYWYRQSLGQGLEFLIYFQGNSAPDKSGLPSDRFSAERTGGSVSTLTIQRTQQEDSAVYLCASSLPGFQETQYFGPGTRLLVL.

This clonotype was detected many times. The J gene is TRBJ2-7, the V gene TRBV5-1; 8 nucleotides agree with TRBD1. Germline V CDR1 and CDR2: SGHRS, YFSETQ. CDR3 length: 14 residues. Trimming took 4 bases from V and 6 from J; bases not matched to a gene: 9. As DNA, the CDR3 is TGCGCCAGCAGCCCAGGGACAGGTATTTCCGAGCAGTACTTC. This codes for CASSPGTGISEQYF.

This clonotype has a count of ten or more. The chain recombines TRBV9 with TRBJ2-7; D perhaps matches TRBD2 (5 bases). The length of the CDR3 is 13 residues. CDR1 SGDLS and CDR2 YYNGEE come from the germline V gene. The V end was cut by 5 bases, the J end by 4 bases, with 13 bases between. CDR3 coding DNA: TGTGCCAGCAGTCCCTCCCCGGGGTACGAGCAGTACTTC. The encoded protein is CASSPSPGYEQYF.

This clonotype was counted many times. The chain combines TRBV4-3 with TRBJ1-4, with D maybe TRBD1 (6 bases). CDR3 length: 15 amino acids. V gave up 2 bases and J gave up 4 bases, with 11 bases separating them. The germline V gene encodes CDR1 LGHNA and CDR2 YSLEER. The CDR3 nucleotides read TGCGCCAGCAGCCAAAGAGGGGGGCGTAATGAAAAACTGTTTTTT. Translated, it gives CASSQRGGRNEKLFF.

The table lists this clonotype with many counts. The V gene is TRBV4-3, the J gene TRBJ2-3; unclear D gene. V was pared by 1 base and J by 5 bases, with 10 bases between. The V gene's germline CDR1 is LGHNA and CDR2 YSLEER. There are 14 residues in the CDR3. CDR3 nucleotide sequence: TGCGCCAGCAGCCAAGTTGGGCACATAGATACGCAGTATTTT. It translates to CASSQVGHIDTQYF.

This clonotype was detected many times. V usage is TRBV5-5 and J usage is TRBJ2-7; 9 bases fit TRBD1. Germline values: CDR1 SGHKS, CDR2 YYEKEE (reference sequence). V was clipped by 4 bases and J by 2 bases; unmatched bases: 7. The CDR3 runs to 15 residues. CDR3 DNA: TGTGCCAGCAGCCCCGGGACAGGGACTCCCTACGAGCAGTACTTC. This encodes CASSPGTGTPYEQYF.

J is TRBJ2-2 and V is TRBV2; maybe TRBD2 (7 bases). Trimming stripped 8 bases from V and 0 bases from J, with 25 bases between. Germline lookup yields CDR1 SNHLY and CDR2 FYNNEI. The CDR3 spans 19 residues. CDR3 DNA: TGTGCCAGCTGTATAGAGGGGGGGAGAACTCATTCGAACACCGGGGAGCTGTTTTTT. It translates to CASCIEGGRTHSNTGELFF.

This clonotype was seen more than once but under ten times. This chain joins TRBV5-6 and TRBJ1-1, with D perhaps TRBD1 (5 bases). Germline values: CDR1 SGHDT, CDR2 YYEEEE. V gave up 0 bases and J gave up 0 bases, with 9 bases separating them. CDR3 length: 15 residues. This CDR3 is CASSLAGHVNTEAFF. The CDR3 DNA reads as TGTGCCAGCAGCTTGGCGGGGCACGTGAACACTGAAGCTTTCTTT.

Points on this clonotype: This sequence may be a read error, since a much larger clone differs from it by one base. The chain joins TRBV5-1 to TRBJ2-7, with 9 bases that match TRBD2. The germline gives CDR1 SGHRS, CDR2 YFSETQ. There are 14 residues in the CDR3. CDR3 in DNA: TGCACCAGCAGCTTTGGAGCTAGCGGGGACGAGCAGTACTTC. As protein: CTSSFGASGDEQYF.

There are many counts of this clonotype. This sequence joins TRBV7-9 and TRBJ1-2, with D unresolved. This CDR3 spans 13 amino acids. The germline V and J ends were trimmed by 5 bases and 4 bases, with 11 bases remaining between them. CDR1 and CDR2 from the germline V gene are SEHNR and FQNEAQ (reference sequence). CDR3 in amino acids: CASSGREIYGYTF. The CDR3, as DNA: TGTGCCAGCAGCGGAAGGGAGATCTATGGCTACACCTTC.